The clone carrying this T cell receptor (beta chain) was recorded a few times. The data derive from a study of T cells after yellow fever vaccination. From the 5' RACE reads, TCRdb called clonotypes with MiXCR, one entry per CDR3 protein. The sample holds a few hundred thousand distinct CDR3 sequences, 6.2% seen once. The V gene's germline CDR1 is SGHTA and CDR2 FQGNSA. J was trimmed by 4 bases and V by 3 bases; bases with no gene match: 5. The length of the CDR3 is 15 residues. The sequencing used PBMCs, collected 5 days after the yellow fever booster vaccination. This receptor was obtained from a young man who received the YFV17D yellow fever vaccine. V and J are TRBV7-2 and TRBJ1-5; 8 bases are shared with TRBD1. CDR3 sequence (DNA): TGTGCCAGCAGCTTGACAGGGGTCAGTAATCAGCCCCAGCATTTT. This encodes CASSLTGVSNQPQHF.